This T cell receptor beta chain was profiled in a study of beta chain features in type 1 diabetes. A note on this clone: The target antigen is unknown.

The J segment lost 5 bases and the V segment lost 6 bases, leaving 2 bases of the junction unmatched. The CDR3 has 13 amino acids. Germline values: CDR1 SNHLY, CDR2 FYNNEI. Findings of the study overall: Moderately but significantly shorter TCRB CDR3s were found in Type 1 diabetes patients in all four CD4+ subsets.

The isolated RNA, all of it, was reverse transcribed, so expressed TCRB transcripts were what got sequenced. Generated by immunoSEQ multiplex PCR, the TCRdb table keeps only in-frame clones and is missing some. In the table there are over 20,000 clones, about 58% of which are singletons. This sequence originates from a young man with type 1 diabetes. V usage is TRBV2 and J usage is TRBJ1-2; 11 bases fit TRBD1. Sequencing was performed on stem cell memory CD4+ T cells from blood. The CDR3 DNA follows: TGTGCCAGCAGAGGGGACAGGGGGTATGGCTACACCTTC. Translated: CASRGDRGYGYTF.